This TCR beta chain is drawn from a study of blood T cell repertoires in COVID-19. Study context: Acute and convalescent COVID-19 samples came from the United States, Italy and Spain. PBMCs, B-cell-depleted T cells, or T cells were the source of the cDNA or gDNA that made up the material.

Clones were read by immunoSEQ multiplex PCR, and TCRdb kept only the in-frame ones, dropping some. The table lists hundreds of thousands of clones, over 80% of them singletons. Clinical history as reported by participants underpinned cohort assignment. Recovered status in Cohort 3 required two negative PCRs, clearance, or symptom resolution. V shed 4 bases and J 10 bases; nucleotides not matched to a gene: 14. The CDR3 is 16 amino acids. From germline, CDR1 is KGHSH and CDR2 LQKENI. V gene TRBV18 combines with J gene TRBJ2-3, with 10 positions matching TRBD1. The clonotype was recovered from a woman aged 18 to 35 who had recovered from COVID-19. Sequenced sample: PBMCs or T cells enriched from blood (not recorded which). The CDR3 DNA follows: TGTGCCAGCTCACTATCTGGGGACAGGGGCCCCTGGTCGCAGTATTTT. Encoded protein: CASSLSGDRGPWSQYF.